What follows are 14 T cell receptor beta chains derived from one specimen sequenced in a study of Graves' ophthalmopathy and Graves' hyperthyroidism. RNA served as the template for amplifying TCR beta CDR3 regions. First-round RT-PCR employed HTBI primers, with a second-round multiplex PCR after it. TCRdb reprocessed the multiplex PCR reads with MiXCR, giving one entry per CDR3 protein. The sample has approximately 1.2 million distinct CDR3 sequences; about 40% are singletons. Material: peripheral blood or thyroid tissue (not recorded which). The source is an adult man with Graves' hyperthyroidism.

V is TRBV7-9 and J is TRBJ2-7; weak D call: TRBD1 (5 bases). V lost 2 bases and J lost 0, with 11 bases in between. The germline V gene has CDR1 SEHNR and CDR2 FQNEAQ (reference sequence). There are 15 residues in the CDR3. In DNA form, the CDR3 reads TGTGCCAGCAGCTTAAGACAGAGGAGCTCCTACGAGCAGTACTTC. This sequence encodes CASSLRQRSSYEQYF.

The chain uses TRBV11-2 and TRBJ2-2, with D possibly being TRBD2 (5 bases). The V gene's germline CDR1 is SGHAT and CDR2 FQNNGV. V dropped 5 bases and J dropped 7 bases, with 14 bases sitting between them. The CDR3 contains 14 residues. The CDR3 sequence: CASSLSVGDGELFF. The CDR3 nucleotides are TGTGCCAGCAGCCTCTCGGTCGGGGACGGGGAGCTGTTTTTT.

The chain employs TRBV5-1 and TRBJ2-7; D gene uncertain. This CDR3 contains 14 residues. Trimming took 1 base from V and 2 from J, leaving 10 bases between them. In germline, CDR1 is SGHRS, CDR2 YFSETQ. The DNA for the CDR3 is TGCGCCAGCAGCTTGTCCAGGTTTACCTACGAGCAGTACTTC. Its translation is CASSLSRFTYEQYF.

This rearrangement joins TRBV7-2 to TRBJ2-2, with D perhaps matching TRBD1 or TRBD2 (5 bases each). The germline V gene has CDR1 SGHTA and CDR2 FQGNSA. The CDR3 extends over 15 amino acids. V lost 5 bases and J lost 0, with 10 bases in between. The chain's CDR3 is CASSPGPANTGELFF. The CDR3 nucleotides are TGTGCCAGCAGCCCGGGACCGGCGAACACCGGGGAGCTGTTTTTT.

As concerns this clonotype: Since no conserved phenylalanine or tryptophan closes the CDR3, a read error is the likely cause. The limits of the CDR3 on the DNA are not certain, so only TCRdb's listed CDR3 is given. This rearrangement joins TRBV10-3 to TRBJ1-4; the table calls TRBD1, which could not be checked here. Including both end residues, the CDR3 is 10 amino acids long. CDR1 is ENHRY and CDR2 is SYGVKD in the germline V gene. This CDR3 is CAISDEKGGY.

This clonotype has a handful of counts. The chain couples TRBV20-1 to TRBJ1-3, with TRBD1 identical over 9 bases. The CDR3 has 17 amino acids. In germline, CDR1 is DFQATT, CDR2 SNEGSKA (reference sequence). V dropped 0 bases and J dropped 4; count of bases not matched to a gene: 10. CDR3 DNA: TGCAGTGCTAGAGATCCGGGACAGGGAGTGATGGGAAACACCATATATTTT. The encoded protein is CSARDPGQGVMGNTIYF.

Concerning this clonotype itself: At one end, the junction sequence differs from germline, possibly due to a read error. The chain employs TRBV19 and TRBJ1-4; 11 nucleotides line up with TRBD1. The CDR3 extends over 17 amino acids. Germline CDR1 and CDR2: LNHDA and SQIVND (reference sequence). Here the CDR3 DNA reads TGTGCCAGTAGTATATTGGGACAGGGGGAAGATAATGAAAAACTGCTTTTT. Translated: CASSILGQGEDNEKLLF.

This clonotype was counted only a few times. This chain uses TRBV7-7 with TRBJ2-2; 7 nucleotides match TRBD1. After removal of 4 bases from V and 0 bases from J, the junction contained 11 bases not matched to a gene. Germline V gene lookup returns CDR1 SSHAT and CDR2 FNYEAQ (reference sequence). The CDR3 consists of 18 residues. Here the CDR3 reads CASSSSRHGQANTGELFF. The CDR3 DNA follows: TGTGCCAGCAGCTCGAGCCGCCATGGACAGGCGAACACCGGGGAGCTGTTTTTT.

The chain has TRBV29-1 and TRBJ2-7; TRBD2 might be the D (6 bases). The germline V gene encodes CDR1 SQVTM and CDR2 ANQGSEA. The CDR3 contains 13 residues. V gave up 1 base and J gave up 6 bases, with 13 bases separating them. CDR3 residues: CSVEVQPGGEQYF. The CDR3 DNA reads TGCAGCGTTGAAGTTCAGCCCGGGGGCGAGCAGTACTTC.

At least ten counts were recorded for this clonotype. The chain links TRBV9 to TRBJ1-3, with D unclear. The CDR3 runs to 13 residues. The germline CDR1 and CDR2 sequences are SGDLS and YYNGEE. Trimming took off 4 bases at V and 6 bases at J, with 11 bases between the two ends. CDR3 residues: CASSPGVENTIYF. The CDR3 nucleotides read TGTGCCAGCAGCCCAGGCGTGGAAAACACCATATATTTT.

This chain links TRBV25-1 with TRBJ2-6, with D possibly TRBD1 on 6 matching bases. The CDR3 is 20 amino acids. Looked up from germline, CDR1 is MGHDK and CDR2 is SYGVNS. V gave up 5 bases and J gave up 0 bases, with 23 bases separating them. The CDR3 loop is CASSSLGTSTTNSGANVLTF. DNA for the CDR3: TGTGCCAGCAGTTCCCTGGGGACATCCACAACGAACTCTGGGGCCAACGTCCTGACTTTC. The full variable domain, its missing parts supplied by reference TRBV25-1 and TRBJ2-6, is EADIYQTPRYLVIGTGKKITLECSQTMGHDKMYWYQQDPGMELHLIHYSYGVNSTEKGDLSSESTVSRIRTEHFPLTLESARPSHTSQYLCASSSLGTSTTNSGANVLTFGAGSRLTVL.

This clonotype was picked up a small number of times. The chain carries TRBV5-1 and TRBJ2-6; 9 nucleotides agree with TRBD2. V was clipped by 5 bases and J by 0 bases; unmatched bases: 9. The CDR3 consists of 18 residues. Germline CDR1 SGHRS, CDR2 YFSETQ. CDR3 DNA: TGCGCCAGCAGGCAGTGGAGCGGGAGGTCCTCTGGGGCCAACGTCCTGACTTTC. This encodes CASRQWSGRSSGANVLTF.

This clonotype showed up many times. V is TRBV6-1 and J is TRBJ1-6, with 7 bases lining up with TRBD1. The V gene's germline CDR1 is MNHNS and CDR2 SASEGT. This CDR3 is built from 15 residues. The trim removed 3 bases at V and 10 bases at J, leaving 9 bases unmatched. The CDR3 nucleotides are TGTGCCAGCAGTGAGGGGACAGCTGCTGGGTCACCCCTCCACTTT. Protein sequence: CASSEGTAAGSPLHF.

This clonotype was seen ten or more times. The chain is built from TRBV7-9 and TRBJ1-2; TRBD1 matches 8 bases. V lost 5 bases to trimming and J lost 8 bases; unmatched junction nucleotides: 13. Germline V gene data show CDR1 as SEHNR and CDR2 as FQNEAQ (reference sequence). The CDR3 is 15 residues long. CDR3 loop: CASSPNRQGAQGYTF. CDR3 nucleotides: TGTGCCAGCAGCCCAAATCGGCAGGGGGCGCAGGGCTACACCTTC.